The 10 T cell receptor beta chains below come from one sample, sequenced in a study of OX40 agonist ivuxolimab in advanced cancers. The data were produced by immunoSEQ multiplex PCR, yet TCRdb's version contains in-frame clones alone and is incomplete. The data show some 25,000 clones, about 76% seen once. The sample here was CD4+ or CD8+ T cells sorted from blood, taken in a trial of the OX40 agonist ivuxolimab. These receptors all come from an adult with an advanced solid tumor such as melanoma, head and neck, liver or kidney cancer.

The V call is TRBV6-5, the J call TRBJ2-1; D unresolved. This CDR3 contains 14 residues. The ends were cut back, 4 bases at V and 9 bases at J, with 16 bases in the middle. Germline assignment: CDR1 MNHEY and CDR2 SVGAGI. The CDR3: CASSSTIPGGEQFF. As DNA, the CDR3 is TGTGCCAGCAGTTCGACCATTCCAGGCGGTGAGCAGTTCTTC.

The chain uses TRBV19 and TRBJ2-5, with D possibly called TRBD1 or TRBD2 (5 bases each). Trimming took off 6 bases at V and 7 bases at J, with 15 bases between the two ends. CDR3 length: 13 amino acids. The V gene's germline CDR1 is LNHDA and CDR2 SQIVND (reference sequence). The CDR3 DNA follows: TGTGCCAGTAGCCTGGGACCGCTGAGGACCCAGTACTTC. As protein: CASSLGPLRTQYF.

The CDR3 nucleotides are TGTGCCAGCAGTTTTCGGACAGGGTCCACAGATACGCAGTATTTT. It codes for CASSFRTGSTDTQYF. This chain joins TRBV27 and TRBJ2-3, with 8 bases fitting TRBD1. Trimming cost V 3 bases and J 2 bases; bases outside gene matches: 4. Germline V gene lookup returns CDR1 MNHEY and CDR2 SMNVEV (reference sequence). The CDR3 covers 15 residues.

The chain employs TRBV4-3 and TRBJ1-5; D may be TRBD1 (5 bases). The germline V gene encodes CDR1 LGHNA and CDR2 YSLEER. V dropped 3 bases and J dropped 6 bases, with 18 bases sitting between them. The CDR3 sequence is 16 residues long. CDR3 sequence (DNA): TGCGCCAGCAGCCATGTCGGCAGGGAGATCGGTCAGCCCCAGCATTTT. Amino acid sequence: CASSHVGREIGQPQHF.

This clone appeared a few times. The chain is built from TRBV6-5 and TRBJ2-7, with TRBD1 matching over 10 bases. The length of the CDR3 is 16 residues. The V segment lost 0 bases and the J segment 0 bases; nucleotides outside the gene matches: 2. Germline CDR1 MNHEY, CDR2 SVGAGI. The CDR3: CASSYSTGGSSYEQYF. The CDR3 coding sequence is TGTGCCAGCAGTTACTCGACAGGGGGCTCCTCCTACGAGCAGTACTTC.

The chain combines TRBV19 with TRBJ2-3, with D possibly called TRBD1 or TRBD2 (6 bases each). Trimming left V 8 bases short and J 2 bases short, with 17 bases between. The CDR3 consists of 15 residues. The germline CDR1 and CDR2 sequences are LNHDA and SQIVND (reference sequence). The CDR3 protein is CASAPWGADTDTQYF. The DNA of the CDR3 is TGTGCCAGTGCCCCCTGGGGGGCCGACACAGATACGCAGTATTTT.

This clone was counted once. The CDR3 region has the DNA TGTGCCTGGAGAATAGGGCCCGCAGATACGCAGTATTTT. Translating it yields CAWRIGPADTQYF. V is TRBV30 and J is TRBJ2-3; D is ambiguous. CDR3 length: 13 residues. V was shortened by 3 bases and J by 4 bases, with 11 bases between the two germline ends. The germline CDR1 and CDR2 sequences are GTSNPN and SVGIG (reference sequence).

This chain uses TRBV19 with TRBJ2-7; no clear D gene. Deletions cut 7 bases from V and 3 bases from J, with 16 bases between. The CDR3 runs 14 residues. Germline CDR1 LNHDA, CDR2 SQIVND (reference sequence). The CDR3 region has the DNA TGTGCCAGTACCCGGTCGTCACGGAACTACGAGCAGTACTTC. Translation gives CASTRSSRNYEQYF.

The CDR3 nucleotides read TGTGCCAGCTCACCCAGCGGAGCCTACGAGCAGTACTTC. It specifies CASSPSGAYEQYF. V usage is TRBV18 and J usage is TRBJ2-7; D is perhaps TRBD2 (5 bases). Germline loops: CDR1 KGHSH, CDR2 LQKENI. V was shortened by 3 bases and J by 2 bases, with 8 bases between the two germline ends. The CDR3 loop spans 13 amino acids.

The V call is TRBV5-1, the J call TRBJ2-5; 7 nucleotides agree with TRBD1. The CDR3 has 17 residues. Germline assignment: CDR1 SGHRS and CDR2 YFSETQ. The J segment lost 1 base and the V segment lost 5 bases, leaving 14 bases of the junction unmatched. The CDR3: CASRGRQGRMGQETQYF. The CDR3 bases are TGCGCCAGCAGGGGGCGACAGGGACGGATGGGCCAAGAGACCCAGTACTTC.